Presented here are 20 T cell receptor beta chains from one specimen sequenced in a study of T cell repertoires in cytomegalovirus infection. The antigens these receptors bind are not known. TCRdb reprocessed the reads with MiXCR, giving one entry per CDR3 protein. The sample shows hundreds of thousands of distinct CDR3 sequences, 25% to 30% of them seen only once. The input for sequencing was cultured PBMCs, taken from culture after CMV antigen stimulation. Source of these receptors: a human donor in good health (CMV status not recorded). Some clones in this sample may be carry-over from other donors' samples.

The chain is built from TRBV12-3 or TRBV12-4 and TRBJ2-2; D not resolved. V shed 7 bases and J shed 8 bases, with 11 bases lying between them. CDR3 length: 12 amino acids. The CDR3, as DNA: TGTGCCAGCACCCTGCGTGGTGGGGAGCTGTTTTTT. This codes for CASTLRGGELFF.

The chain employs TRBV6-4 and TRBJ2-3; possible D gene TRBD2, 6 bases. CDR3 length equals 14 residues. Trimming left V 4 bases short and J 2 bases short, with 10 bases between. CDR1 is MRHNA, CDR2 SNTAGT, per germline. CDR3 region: CASSVAGYTDTQYF. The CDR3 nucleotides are TGTGCCAGCAGTGTGGCGGGATACACAGATACGCAGTATTTT.

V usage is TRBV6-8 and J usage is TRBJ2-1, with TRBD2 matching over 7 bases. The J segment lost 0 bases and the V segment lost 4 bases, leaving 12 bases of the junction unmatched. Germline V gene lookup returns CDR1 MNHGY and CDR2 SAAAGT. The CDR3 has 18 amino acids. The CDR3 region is CASSSPREGLTSYNEQFF. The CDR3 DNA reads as TGTGCCAGCAGTTCCCCAAGGGAGGGCCTCACCTCCTACAATGAGCAGTTCTTC.

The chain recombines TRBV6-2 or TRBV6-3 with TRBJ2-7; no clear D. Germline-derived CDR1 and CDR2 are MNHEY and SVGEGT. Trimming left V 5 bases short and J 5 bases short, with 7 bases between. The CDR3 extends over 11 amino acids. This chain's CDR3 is CASSTTDEQYF. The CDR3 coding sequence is TGTGCCAGCAGTACCACGGACGAGCAGTACTTC.

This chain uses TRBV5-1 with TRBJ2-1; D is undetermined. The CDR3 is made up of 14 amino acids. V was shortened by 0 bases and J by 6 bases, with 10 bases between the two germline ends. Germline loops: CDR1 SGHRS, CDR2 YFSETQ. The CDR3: CASSLALGSNEQFF. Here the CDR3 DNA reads TGCGCCAGCAGCTTGGCCTTAGGTAGCAATGAGCAGTTCTTC.

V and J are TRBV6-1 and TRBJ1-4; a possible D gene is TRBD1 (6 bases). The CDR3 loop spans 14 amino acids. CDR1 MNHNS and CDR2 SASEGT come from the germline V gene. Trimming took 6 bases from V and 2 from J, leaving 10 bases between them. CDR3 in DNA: TGTGCCAGCAGGACAGGTTCGACTAATGAAAAACTGTTTTTT. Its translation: CASRTGSTNEKLFF.

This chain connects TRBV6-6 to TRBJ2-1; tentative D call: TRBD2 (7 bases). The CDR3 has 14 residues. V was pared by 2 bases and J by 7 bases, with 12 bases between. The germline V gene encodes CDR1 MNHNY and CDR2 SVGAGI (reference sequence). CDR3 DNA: TGTGCCAGCAGTTACGGGAAGGGGGGGAATGAGCAGTTCTTC. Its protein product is CASSYGKGGNEQFF.

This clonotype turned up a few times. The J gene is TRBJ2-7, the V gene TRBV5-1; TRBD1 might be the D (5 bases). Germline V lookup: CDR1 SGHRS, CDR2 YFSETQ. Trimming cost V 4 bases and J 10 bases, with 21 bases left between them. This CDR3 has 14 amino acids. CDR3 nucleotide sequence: TGCGCCAGCAGCCCCACCCCACAGGTCGGGCTCCAGTACTTC. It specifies CASSPTPQVGLQYF.

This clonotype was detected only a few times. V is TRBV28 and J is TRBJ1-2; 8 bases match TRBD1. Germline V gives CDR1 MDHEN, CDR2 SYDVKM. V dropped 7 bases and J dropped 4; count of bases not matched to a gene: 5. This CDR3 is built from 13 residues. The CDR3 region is CASTGGATYGYTF. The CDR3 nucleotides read TGTGCCAGCACAGGGGGCGCCACCTATGGCTACACCTTC.

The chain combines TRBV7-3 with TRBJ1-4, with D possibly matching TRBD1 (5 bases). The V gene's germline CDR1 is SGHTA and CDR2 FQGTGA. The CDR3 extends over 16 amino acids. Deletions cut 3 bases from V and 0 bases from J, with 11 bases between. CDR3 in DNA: TGTGCCAGCAGCTTCAAAAACAGGTCAACTAATGAAAAACTGTTTTTT. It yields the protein CASSFKNRSTNEKLFF. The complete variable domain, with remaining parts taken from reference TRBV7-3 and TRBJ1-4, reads GAGVSQTPSNKVTEKGKYVELRCDPISGHTALYWYRQSLGQGPEFLIYFQGTGAADDSGLPNDRFFAVRPEGSVSTLKIQRTERGDSAVYLCASSFKNRSTNEKLFFGSGTQLSVL.

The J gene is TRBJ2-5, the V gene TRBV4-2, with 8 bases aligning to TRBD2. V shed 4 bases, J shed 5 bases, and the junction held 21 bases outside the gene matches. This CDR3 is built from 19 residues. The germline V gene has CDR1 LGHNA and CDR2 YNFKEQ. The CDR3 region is CASSRGGVAGRFGSETQYF. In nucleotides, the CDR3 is TGTGCCAGCAGCCGAGGTGGGGTAGCGGGGCGATTTGGTTCGGAGACCCAGTACTTC.

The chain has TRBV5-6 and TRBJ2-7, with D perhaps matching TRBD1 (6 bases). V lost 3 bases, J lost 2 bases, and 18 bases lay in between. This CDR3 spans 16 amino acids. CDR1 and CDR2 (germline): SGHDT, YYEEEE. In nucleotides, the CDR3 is TGTGCCAGCAGCTCCCTTGTCATCCGGGACACCTACGAGCAGTACTTC. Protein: CASSSLVIRDTYEQYF.

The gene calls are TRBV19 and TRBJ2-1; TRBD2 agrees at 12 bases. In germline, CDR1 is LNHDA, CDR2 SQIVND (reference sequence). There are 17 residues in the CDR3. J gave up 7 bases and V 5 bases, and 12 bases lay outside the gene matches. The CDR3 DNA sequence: TGTGCCAGTAGTCTTACTTTGACTAGCGGGAGTCGGAATGAGCAGTTCTTC. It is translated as CASSLTLTSGSRNEQFF.

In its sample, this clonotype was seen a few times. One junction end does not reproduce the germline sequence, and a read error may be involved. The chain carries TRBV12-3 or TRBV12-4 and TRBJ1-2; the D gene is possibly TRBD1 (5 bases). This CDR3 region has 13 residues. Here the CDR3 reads CASSLGVRYGYTF. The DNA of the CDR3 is TGTGCCAGCAGCTTAGGGGTTCGCTATGGCTACACCTTC.

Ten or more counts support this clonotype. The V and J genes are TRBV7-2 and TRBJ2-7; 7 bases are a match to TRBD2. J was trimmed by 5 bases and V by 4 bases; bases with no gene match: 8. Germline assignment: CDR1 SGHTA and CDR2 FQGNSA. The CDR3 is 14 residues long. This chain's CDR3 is CASSSWTRSDEQYF. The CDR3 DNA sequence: TGTGCCAGCAGCTCGTGGACTAGATCCGACGAGCAGTACTTC.

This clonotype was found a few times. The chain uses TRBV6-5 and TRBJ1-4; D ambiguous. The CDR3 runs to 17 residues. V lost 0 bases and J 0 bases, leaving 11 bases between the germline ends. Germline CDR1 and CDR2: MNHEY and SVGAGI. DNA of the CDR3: TGTGCCAGCAGTTACTCCCCTCCCTTTGCAACTAATGAAAAACTGTTTTTT. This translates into CASSYSPPFATNEKLFF.

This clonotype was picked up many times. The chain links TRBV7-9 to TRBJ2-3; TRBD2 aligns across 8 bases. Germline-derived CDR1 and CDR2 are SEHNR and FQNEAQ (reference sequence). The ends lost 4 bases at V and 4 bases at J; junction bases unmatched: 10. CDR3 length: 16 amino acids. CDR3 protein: CASSSGGLGLADTQYF. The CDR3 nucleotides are TGTGCCAGCAGCTCCGGGGGACTAGGTCTGGCAGATACGCAGTATTTT.

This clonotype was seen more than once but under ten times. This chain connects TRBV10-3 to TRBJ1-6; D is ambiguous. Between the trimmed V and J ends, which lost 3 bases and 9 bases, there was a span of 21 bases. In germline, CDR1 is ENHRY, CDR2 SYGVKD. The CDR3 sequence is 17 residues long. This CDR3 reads CAISETAAQGVGSPLHF. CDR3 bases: TGTGCCATCAGTGAAACGGCAGCCCAAGGCGTCGGTTCACCCCTCCACTTT.

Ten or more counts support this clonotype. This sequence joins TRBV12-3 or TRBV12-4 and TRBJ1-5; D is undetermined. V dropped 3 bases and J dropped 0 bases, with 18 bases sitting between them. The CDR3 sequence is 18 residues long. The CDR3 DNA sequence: TGTGCCAGCAGTTTGCACACTCTGGGTAAGGGTAGCAATCAGCCCCAGCATTTT. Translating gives CASSLHTLGKGSNQPQHF.

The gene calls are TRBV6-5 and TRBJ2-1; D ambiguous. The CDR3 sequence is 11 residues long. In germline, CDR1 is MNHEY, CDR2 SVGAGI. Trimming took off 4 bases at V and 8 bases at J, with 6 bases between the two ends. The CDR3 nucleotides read TGTGCCAGCAGTTTCCAGGATGAGCAGTTCTTC. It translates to CASSFQDEQFF.